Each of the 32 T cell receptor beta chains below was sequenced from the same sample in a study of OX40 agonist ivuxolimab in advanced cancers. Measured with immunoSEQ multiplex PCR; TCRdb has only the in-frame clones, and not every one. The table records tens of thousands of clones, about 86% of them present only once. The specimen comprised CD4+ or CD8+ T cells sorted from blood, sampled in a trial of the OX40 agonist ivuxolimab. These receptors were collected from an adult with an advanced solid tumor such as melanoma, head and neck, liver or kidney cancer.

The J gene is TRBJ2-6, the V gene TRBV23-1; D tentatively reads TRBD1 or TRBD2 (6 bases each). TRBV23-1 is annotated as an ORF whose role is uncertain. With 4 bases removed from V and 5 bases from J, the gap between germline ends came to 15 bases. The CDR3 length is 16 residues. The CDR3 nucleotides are TGCGCCAGCAGTCTGTGGAGGGGGATTAGGGCCAACGTCCTGACTTTC. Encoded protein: CASSLWRGIRANVLTF.

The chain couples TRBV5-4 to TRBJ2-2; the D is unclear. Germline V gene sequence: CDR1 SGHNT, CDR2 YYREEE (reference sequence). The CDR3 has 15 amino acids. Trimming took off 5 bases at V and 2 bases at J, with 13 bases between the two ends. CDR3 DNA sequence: TGTGCCAGCAGGGCGACAAGGGAAAACACCGGGGAGCTGTTTTTT. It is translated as CASRATRENTGELFF.

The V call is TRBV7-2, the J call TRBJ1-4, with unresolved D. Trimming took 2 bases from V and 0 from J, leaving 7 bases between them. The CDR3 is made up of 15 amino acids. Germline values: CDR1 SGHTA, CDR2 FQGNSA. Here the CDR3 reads CASSLQAATNEKLFF. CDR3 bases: TGTGCCAGCAGCTTACAGGCTGCAACTAATGAAAAACTGTTTTTT. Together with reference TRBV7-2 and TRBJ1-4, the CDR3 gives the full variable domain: GAGVSQSPSNKVTEKGKDVELRCDPISGHTALYWYRQSLGQGLEFLIYFQGNSAPDKSGLPSDRFSAERTGGSVSTLTIQRTQQEDSAVYLCASSLQAATNEKLFFGSGTQLSVL.

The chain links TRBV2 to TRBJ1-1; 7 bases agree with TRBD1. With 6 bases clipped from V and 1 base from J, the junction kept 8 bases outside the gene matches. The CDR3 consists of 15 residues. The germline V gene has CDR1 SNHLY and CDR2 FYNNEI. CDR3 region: CASRGDRVGNTEAFF. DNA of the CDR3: TGTGCCAGCAGGGGCGACAGGGTTGGGAACACTGAAGCTTTCTTT.

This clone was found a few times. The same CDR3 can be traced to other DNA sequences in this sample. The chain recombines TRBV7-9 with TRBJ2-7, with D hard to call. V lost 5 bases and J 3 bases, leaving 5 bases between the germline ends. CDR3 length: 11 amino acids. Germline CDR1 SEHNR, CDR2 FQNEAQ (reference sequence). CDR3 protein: CASSGYYEQYF. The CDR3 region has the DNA TGTGCCAGCAGCGGTTACTACGAGCAGTACTTC.

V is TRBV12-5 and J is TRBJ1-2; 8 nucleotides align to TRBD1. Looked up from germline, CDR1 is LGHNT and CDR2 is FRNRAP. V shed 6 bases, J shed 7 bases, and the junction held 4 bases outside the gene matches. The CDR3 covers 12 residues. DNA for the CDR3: TGTGCTAGTGGCCAGGGGGCAGGTGGCTACACCTTC. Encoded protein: CASGQGAGGYTF. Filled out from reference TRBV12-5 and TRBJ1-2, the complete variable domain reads DARVTQTPRHKVTEMGQEVTMRCQPILGHNTVFWYRQTMMQGLELLAYFRNRAPLDDSGMPKDRFSAEMPDATLATLKIQPSEPRDSAVYFCASGQGAGGYTFGSGTRLTVV.

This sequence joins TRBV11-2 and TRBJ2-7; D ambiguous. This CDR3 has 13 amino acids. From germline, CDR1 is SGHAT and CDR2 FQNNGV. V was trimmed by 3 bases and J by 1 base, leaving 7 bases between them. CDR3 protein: CASSFAPSYEQYF. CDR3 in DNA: TGTGCCAGCAGCTTTGCCCCATCCTACGAGCAGTACTTC.

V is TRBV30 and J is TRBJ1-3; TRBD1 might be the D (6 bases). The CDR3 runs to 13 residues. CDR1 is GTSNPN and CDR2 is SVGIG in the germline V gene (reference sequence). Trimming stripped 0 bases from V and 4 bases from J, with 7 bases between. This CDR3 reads CAWSVQGGNTIYF. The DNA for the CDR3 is TGTGCCTGGAGTGTACAGGGAGGAAACACCATATATTTT.

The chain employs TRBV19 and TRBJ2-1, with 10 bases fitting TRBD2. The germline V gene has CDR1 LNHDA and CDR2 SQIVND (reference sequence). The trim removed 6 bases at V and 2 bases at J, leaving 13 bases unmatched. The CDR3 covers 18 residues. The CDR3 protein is CASSHGPSGRPPYNEQFF. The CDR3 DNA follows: TGTGCCAGTAGCCATGGCCCTAGCGGGAGACCCCCCTACAATGAGCAGTTCTTC.

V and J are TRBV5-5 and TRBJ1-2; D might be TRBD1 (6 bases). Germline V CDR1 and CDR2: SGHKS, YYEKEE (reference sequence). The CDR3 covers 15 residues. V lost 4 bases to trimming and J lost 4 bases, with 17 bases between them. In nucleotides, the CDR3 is TGTGCCAGCAGCCCCTATACAGGGACAACCTATGGCTACACCTTC. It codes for CASSPYTGTTYGYTF.

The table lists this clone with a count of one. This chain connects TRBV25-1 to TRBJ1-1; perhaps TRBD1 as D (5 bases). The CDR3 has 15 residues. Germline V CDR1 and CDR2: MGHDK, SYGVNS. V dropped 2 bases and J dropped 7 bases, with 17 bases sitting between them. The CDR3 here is CASSEAGRARFEAFF. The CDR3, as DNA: TGTGCCAGCAGTGAAGCGGGGCGCGCGCGTTTTGAAGCTTTCTTT.

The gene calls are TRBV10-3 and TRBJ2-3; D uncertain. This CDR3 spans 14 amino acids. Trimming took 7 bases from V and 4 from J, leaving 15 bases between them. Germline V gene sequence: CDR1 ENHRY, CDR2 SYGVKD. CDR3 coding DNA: TGTGCCATCAAGGGTGGAGCGAACCCAGATACGCAGTATTTT. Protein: CAIKGGANPDTQYF.

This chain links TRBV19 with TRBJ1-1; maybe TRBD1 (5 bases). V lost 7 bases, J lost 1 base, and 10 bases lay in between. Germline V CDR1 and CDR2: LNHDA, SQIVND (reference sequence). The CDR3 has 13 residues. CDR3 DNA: TGTGCCAGTACGTACCAGGGGAACACTGAAGCTTTCTTT. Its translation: CASTYQGNTEAFF.

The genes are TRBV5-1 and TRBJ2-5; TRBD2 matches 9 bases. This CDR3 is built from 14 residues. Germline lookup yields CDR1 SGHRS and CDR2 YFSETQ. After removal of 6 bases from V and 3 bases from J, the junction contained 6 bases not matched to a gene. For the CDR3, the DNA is TGCGCCAGCAAAAGCGGGAGGAGAGAAGAGACCCAGTACTTC. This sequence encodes CASKSGRREETQYF.

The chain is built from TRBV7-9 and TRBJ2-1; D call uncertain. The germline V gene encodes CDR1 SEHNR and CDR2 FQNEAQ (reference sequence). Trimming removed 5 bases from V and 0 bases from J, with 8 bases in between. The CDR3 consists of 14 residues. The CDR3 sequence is CASSMTDSYNEQFF. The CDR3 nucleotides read TGTGCCAGCAGCATGACCGACTCCTACAATGAGCAGTTCTTC.

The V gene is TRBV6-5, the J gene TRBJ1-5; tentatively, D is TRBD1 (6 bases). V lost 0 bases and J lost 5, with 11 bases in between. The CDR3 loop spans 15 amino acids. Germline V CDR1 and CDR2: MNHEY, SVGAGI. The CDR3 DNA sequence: TGTGCCAGCAGTTACTCGTGGACAGCTGATCAGCCCCAGCATTTT. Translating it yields CASSYSWTADQPQHF.

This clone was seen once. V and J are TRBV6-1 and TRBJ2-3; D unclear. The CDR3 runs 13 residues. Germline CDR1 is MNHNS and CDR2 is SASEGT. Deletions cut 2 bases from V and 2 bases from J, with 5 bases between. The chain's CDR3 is CASSERLTDTQYF. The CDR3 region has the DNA TGTGCCAGCAGTGAACGCCTCACAGATACGCAGTATTTT.

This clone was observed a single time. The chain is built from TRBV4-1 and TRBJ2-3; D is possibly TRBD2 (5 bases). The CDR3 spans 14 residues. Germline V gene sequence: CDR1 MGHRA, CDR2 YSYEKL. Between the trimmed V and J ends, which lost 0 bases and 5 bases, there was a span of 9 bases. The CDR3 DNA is TGCGCCAGCAGCCAAGATTACGGGGTAGATACGCAGTATTTT. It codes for CASSQDYGVDTQYF.

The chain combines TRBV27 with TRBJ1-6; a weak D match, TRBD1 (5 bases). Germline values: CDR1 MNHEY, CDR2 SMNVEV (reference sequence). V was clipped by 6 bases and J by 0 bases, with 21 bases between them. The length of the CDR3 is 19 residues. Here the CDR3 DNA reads TGTGCCAGCAGGATCACGGCCCCGACAGTGCGCTCCTATAATTCACCCCTCCACTTT. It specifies CASRITAPTVRSYNSPLHF.

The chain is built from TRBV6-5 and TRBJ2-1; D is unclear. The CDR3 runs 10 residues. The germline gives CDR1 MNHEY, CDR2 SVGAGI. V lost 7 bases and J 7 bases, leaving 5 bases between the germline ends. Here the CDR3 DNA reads TGTGCCAGCAATATGAATGAGCAGTTCTTC. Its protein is CASNMNEQFF.

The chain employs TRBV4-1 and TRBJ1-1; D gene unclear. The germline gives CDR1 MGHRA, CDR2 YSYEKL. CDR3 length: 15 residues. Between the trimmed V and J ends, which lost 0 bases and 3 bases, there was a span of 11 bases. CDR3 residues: CASSQDEGYHTEAFF. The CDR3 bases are TGCGCCAGCAGCCAAGATGAGGGCTATCACACTGAAGCTTTCTTT.

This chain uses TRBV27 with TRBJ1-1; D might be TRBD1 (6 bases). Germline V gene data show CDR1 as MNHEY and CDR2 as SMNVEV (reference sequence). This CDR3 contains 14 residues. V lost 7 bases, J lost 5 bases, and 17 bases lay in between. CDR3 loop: CASKPMGGRTEAFF. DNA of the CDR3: TGTGCCAGCAAGCCTATGGGGGGGCGGACTGAAGCTTTCTTT.

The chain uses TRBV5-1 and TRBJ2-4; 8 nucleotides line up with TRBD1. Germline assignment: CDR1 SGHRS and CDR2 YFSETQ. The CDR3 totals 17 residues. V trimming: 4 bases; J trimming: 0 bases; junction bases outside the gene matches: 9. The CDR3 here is CASSTQPGQGAKNIQYF. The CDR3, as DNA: TGCGCCAGCAGCACCCAACCTGGACAGGGAGCCAAAAACATTCAGTACTTC.

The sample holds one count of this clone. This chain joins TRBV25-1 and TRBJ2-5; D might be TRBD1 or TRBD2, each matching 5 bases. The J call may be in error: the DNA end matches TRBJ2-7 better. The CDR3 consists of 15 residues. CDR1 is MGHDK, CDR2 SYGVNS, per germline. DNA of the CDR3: TGTGCCAGCAGTAGATTAGGGACGGGCTCCTACGAGCAGTACTTC. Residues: CASSRLGTGSYEQYF.

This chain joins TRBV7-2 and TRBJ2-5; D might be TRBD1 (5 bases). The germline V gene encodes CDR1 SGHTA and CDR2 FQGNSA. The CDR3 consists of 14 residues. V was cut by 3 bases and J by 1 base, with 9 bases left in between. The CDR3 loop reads CASSFFGAQETQYF. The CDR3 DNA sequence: TGTGCCAGCAGCTTTTTTGGGGCCCAAGAGACCCAGTACTTC.

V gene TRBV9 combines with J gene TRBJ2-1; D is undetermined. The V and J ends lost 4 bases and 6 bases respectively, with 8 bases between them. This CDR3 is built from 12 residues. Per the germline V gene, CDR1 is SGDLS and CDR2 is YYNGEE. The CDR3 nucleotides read TGTGCCAGCAGCCCCGTGGTCAATGAGCAGTTCTTC. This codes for CASSPVVNEQFF.

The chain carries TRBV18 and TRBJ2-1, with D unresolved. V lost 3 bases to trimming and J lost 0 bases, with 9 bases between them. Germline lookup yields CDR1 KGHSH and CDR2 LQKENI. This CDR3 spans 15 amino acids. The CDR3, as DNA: TGTGCCAGCTCACCGCCGGTGGGCTCCTACAATGAGCAGTTCTTC. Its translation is CASSPPVGSYNEQFF.

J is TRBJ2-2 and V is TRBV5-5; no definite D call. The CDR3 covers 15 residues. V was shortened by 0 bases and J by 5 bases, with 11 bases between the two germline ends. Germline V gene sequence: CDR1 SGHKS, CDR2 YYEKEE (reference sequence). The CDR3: CASSLDSGVTGELFF. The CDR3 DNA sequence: TGTGCCAGCAGCTTGGACTCTGGGGTAACCGGGGAGCTGTTTTTT.

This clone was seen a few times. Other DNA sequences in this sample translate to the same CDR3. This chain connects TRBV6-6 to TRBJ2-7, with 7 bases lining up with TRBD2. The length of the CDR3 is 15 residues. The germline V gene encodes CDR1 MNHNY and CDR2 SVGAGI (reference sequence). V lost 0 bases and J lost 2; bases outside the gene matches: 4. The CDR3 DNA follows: TGTGCCAGCAGTTACTCGACGGGGGGTCCCTACGAGCAGTACTTC. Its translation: CASSYSTGGPYEQYF.

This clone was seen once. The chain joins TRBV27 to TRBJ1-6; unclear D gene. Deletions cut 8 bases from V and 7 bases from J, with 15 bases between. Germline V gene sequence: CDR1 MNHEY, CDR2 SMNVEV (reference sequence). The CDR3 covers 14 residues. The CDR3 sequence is CASCPWEANSPLHF. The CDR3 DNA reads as TGTGCCAGCTGTCCATGGGAGGCAAATTCACCCCTCCACTTT.

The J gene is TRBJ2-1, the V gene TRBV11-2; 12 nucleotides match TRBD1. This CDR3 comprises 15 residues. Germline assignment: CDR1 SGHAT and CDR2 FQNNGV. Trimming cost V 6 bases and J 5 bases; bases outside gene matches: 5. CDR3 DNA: TGTGCCAGCAGTCCCGGGACAGGGGGCCACAATGAGCAGTTCTTC. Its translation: CASSPGTGGHNEQFF.

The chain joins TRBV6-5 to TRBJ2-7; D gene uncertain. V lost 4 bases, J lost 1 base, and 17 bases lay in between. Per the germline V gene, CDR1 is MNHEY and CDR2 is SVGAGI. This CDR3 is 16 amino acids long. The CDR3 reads CASSWVHSRLSYEQYF. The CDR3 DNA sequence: TGTGCCAGCAGTTGGGTTCATAGCCGTCTTTCCTACGAGCAGTACTTC.